This is a list of T cell receptor beta chains from one sample in a study of cytomegalovirus exposure and HLA in healthy donors. Sequencing was performed with immunoSEQ multiplex PCR; in TCRdb, only in-frame clones are kept and a portion is missing. The sample holds about 130,000 clones, 70% to 85% seen once. Input material: PBMCs. These receptors all come from a woman aged 60-75 years in good health and CMV-seropositive. Both conserved end residues are part of each CDR3. The order of the fields is D gene, clone size, V gene, J gene, CDR3 protein, CDR3 DNA. The D gene is left open where the match is weak. Clone size, where shown, is once, few, many, or a class for clones that have expanded.

D: NA; size: NA; V: TRBV28; J: TRBJ1-1; CDR3: CASSIWGEAAFF; DNA: TGTGCCAGCAGTATATGGGGGGAGGCAGCTTTCTTT
D: TRBD1; size: NA; V: TRBV19; J: TRBJ2-4; CDR3: CASRTGGVKNIQYF; DNA: TGTGCCAGTAGGACAGGGGGCGTCAAAAACATTCAGTACTTC
D: NA; size: NA; V: TRBV29-1; J: TRBJ1-1; CDR3: CSVSGAYGTEAFF; DNA: TGCAGCGTTAGCGGTGCCTATGGTACTGAAGCTTTCTTT
D: TRBD2; size: NA; V: TRBV7-7; J: TRBJ2-1; CDR3: CASSSTSINEQFF; DNA: TGTGCCAGCAGCTCGACTAGCATCAATGAGCAGTTCTTC
D: NA; size: few; V: TRBV7-6; J: TRBJ2-2; CDR3: CASSLSRELFF; DNA: TGTGCCAGCAGCTTAAGCCGGGAGCTGTTTTTT
D: NA; size: NA; V: TRBV19; J: TRBJ1-5; CDR3: CASLFMGGGGNQPQHF; DNA: TGTGCCAGTTTATTTATGGGGGGAGGAGGCAATCAGCCCCAGCATTTT
D: NA; size: few; V: TRBV27; J: TRBJ1-1; CDR3: CASSPRGVHMNTEAFF; DNA: TGTGCCAGCAGTCCCCGGGGGGTTCACATGAACACTGAAGCTTTCTTT
D: NA; size: NA; V: TRBV4-1; J: TRBJ2-7; CDR3: CASSRLSDSYEQYF; DNA: TGCGCCAGCAGCAGACTCTCTGACTCCTACGAGCAGTACTTC
D: NA; size: NA; V: TRBV5-1; J: TRBJ1-1; CDR3: CASSSTRNTEAFF; DNA: TGCGCCAGCAGCTCAACAAGGAACACTGAAGCTTTCTTT
D: TRBD2; size: NA; V: TRBV5-1; J: TRBJ2-5; CDR3: CASSQRGLLQETQYF; DNA: TGCGCCAGCTCTCAGCGGGGACTACTCCAAGAGACCCAGTACTTC
D: TRBD1; size: NA; V: TRBV5-1; J: TRBJ1-4; CDR3: CASSLGGDRYEKLFF; DNA: TGCGCCAGCAGCCTCGGCGGGGACAGATATGAAAAACTGTTTTTT
D: NA; size: few; V: TRBV4-1; J: TRBJ1-2; CDR3: CASSQVAGNQVSWGYTF; DNA: TGCGCCAGCAGCCAAGTGGCCGGGAACCAGGTCTCCTGGGGCTACACCTTC
D: NA; size: few; V: TRBV15; J: TRBJ2-2; CDR3: CATSLLGGGELFF; DNA: TGTGCCACCAGCCTTTTGGGGGGCGGGGAGCTGTTTTTT
D: NA; size: NA; V: TRBV12-5; J: TRBJ1-3; CDR3: CASGWSLTGNTIYF; DNA: TGTGCTAGTGGTTGGAGTCTGACTGGAAACACCATATATTTT
D: TRBD2; size: few; V: TRBV7-2; J: TRBJ2-7; CDR3: CASSSFLAGGSYEQYF; DNA: TGTGCCAGCAGCTCATTCCTAGCGGGGGGGAGCTACGAGCAGTACTTC
D: NA; size: NA; V: TRBV28; J: TRBJ1-2; CDR3: CASSLPGRGYTF; DNA: TGTGCCAGCAGTTTGCCAGGCAGGGGCTACACCTTC
D: TRBD1; size: NA; V: TRBV15; J: TRBJ2-7; CDR3: CATSSRDRDWEQYF; DNA: TGTGCCACCAGCAGCCGGGACAGGGACTGGGAGCAGTACTTC
D: NA; size: NA; V: TRBV5-1; J: TRBJ1-3; CDR3: CASSSDTYSGNTIYF; DNA: TGCGCCAGCAGCTCAGACACCTACTCTGGAAACACCATATATTTT
D: NA; size: NA; V: TRBV10-1; J: TRBJ2-5; CDR3: CASSGRRAGEETQYF; DNA: TGCGCCAGCAGTGGTCGAAGGGCCGGGGAGGAGACCCAGTACTTC
D: TRBD1; size: few; V: TRBV5-4; J: TRBJ2-1; CDR3: CASSLTGGDEQFF; DNA: TGTGCCAGCAGCTTGACAGGGGGTGATGAGCAGTTCTTC
D: NA; size: NA; V: TRBV2; J: TRBJ1-2; CDR3: CASSEAARAPSYTF; DNA: TGTGCCAGCAGTGAAGCAGCCAGGGCGCCATCCTACACCTTC
D: TRBD1; size: NA; V: TRBV19; J: TRBJ2-4; CDR3: CASSLGQGAKNIQYF; DNA: TGTGCCAGTAGTCTAGGACAGGGGGCCAAAAACATTCAGTACTTC
D: NA; size: NA; V: TRBV11-1; J: TRBJ2-6; CDR3: CASSSRQSGANVLTF; DNA: TGTGCCAGCAGCTCGAGACAGTCTGGGGCCAACGTCCTGACTTTC
D: NA; size: once; V: TRBV7-3; J: TRBJ2-3; CDR3: CASSLGGRTDTQYF; DNA: TGTGCCAGCAGCTTAGGAGGGCGCACAGATACGCAGTATTTT
D: TRBD1; size: NA; V: TRBV2; J: TRBJ1-4; CDR3: CASIRGTGPLEKLFF; DNA: TGTGCCAGCATCCGAGGGACAGGGCCGCTAGAAAAACTGTTTTTT
D: NA; size: NA; V: TRBV6-1; J: TRBJ2-5; CDR3: CAAQAEGSWETQYF; DNA: TGTGCTGCGCAGGCAGAGGGATCCTGGGAGACCCAGTACTTC
D: NA; size: once; V: TRBV19; J: TRBJ2-6; CDR3: CASSPWGKSGANVLTF; DNA: TGTGCCAGTAGTCCTTGGGGCAAATCCGGGGCCAACGTCCTGACTTTC
D: NA; size: NA; V: TRBV5-1; J: TRBJ2-2; CDR3: CASSFTGYGSTGELFF; DNA: TGCGCCAGCAGTTTTACAGGTTATGGGTCGACCGGGGAGCTGTTTTTT
D: TRBD1; size: NA; V: TRBV14; J: TRBJ2-3; CDR3: CASSPSPDREAYTQYF; DNA: TGTGCCAGCAGCCCCTCCCCGGACAGGGAGGCTTATACGCAGTATTTT
D: NA; size: NA; V: TRBV25-1; J: TRBJ1-6; CDR3: CASSRVYDSPLHF; DNA: TGTGCCAGCAGTCGGGTGTACGATTCACCCCTCCACTTT
D: TRBD1; size: NA; V: TRBV7-6; J: TRBJ1-4; CDR3: CASSLPPGQGTNEKLFF; DNA: TGTGCCAGCAGCTTACCCCCTGGACAGGGAACTAATGAAAAACTGTTTTTT